This T cell receptor (beta chain) was documented in a study of OX40 agonist ivuxolimab in advanced cancers. The protocol was immunoSEQ multiplex PCR, while the TCRdb copy is restricted to in-frame clones and leaves out a portion. Altogether about 60,000 clones are present, around 89% being singletons, with the ten largest covering 1.9%. Germline CDR1 MDHEN, CDR2 SYDVKM. The length of the CDR3 is 13 residues. J gave up 8 bases and V 10 bases, and 8 bases lay outside the gene matches. The J gene is TRBJ1-4, the V gene TRBV28; 9 bases map to TRBD1. This sequence originates from an adult with an advanced solid tumor such as melanoma, head and neck, liver or kidney cancer. Here the sequenced sample was CD4+ or CD8+ T cells sorted from blood, taken in a trial of the OX40 agonist ivuxolimab. CDR3 sequence reads: CAIKTGGYEKLFF. The CDR3 DNA sequence: TGTGCCATCAAGACAGGGGGTTACGAAAAACTGTTTTTT.